This T cell receptor beta chain was sequenced during a study of shared clonotypes between healthy human individuals. Overall study results and limits: The expectation was that sequencing depth would affect clonotype sharing among donors.

The CDR3 covers 12 residues. The V gene's germline CDR1 is MDHEN and CDR2 SYDVKM. The assay was immunoSEQ multiplex PCR, and TCRdb's table has in-frame clones only and misses some. The repertoire holds approximately 500,000 clones, with 90% to 96% as singletons. With regard to this clone: Its antigen is as yet unknown.

The sequence was collected from a woman in her 30s in good health. This rearrangement joins TRBV28 to TRBJ2-7; D remains unclear. Sample: naive CD4+ T cells sorted from blood. Documented subset: CD45RA+ positively selected. The CDR3 protein is CATKLGPYEQYF. The DNA for the CDR3 is TGTGCTACTAAATTGGGTCCTTACGAGCAGTACTTC.